A selection of T cell receptor beta chains follows, all from one sample in a study of blood T cell repertoires in COVID-19. Clones were sequenced by immunoSEQ multiplex PCR, and TCRdb holds only the in-frame ones, with some missing. The data hold approximately 150,000 clones, with around 83% observed a single time. Source material: peripheral blood. These TCRs come from a woman in her 70s who had recovered from COVID-19. Both conserved end residues are part of each CDR3. D genes are given only for firm matches. Part of the rows lack a size; the others show once, few, many or a class for expanded clones.

size	V	length	D	J	CDR3	DNA
NA	TRBV10-3	15	NA	TRBJ1-1	CAISESEGRVTEAFF	TGTGCCATCAGTGAGTCGGAGGGACGGGTCACTGAAGCTTTCTTT
NA	TRBV4-2	14	NA	TRBJ1-4	CASSFGQDNEKLFF	TGTGCCAGCAGCTTCGGACAAGACAATGAAAAACTGTTTTTT
NA	TRBV11-1	12	NA	TRBJ1-1	CASSLATPGAFF	TGTGCCAGCAGCTTAGCCACACCGGGAGCTTTCTTT
NA	TRBV9	14	TRBD1	TRBJ1-2	CASSADRGLYGYTF	TGTGCCAGCAGCGCGGACAGGGGGCTCTATGGCTACACCTTC
NA	TRBV12-3/TRBV12-4	13	NA	TRBJ1-1	CASSFGGDTEAFF	TGTGCCAGCAGTTTTGGGGGGGACACTGAAGCTTTCTTT
NA	TRBV18	12	TRBD1	TRBJ1-2	CASSPRGQGHTF	TGTGCCAGCTCGCCAAGGGGGCAGGGCCACACCTTC
few	TRBV29-1	16	NA	TRBJ2-1	CSVEGGRGSSYNEQFF	TGCAGCGTTGAAGGTGGACGGGGGAGCTCCTACAATGAGCAGTTCTTC
few	TRBV7-3	18	TRBD2	TRBJ2-1	CASSPISLLAGVDNEQFF	TGTGCCAGCAGCCCCATAAGTCTCCTAGCGGGAGTGGACAATGAGCAGTTCTTC
NA	TRBV5-1	15	TRBD2	TRBJ2-7	CASSLDQRGGREQYF	TGCGCCAGCAGCTTGGATCAGCGGGGGGGCCGCGAGCAGTACTTC
NA	TRBV5-1	14	NA	TRBJ1-2	CASSLVEGNYGYTF	TGCGCCAGCAGCTTGGTGGAGGGCAACTATGGCTACACCTTC
NA	TRBV10-3	11	NA	TRBJ2-1	CAINTYNEQFF	TGTGCCATCAACACCTACAATGAGCAGTTCTTC
NA	TRBV5-5	16	NA	TRBJ1-5	CASSPWGQWSNQPQHF	TGTGCCAGCAGCCCCTGGGGGCAGTGGAGCAATCAGCCCCAGCATTTT
NA	TRBV5-4	16	TRBD1	TRBJ1-6	CASSLWGQGDNSPLHF	TGTGCCAGCAGCTTGTGGGGCCAGGGGGATAATTCACCCCTCCACTTT
NA	TRBV27	16	TRBD2	TRBJ2-1	CASSPRTSGRWGEQFF	TGTGCCAGCAGCCCCCGGACTAGCGGGAGGTGGGGTGAGCAGTTCTTC
once	TRBV27	18	NA	TRBJ1-2	CASSPRIGGDERSYGYTF	TGTGCCAGCAGTCCCCGAATCGGGGGGGATGAGAGAAGCTATGGCTACACCTTC
NA	TRBV13	15	NA	TRBJ2-3	CASSPGTPFTDTQYF	TGTGCCAGCAGCCCAGGGACTCCCTTCACAGATACGCAGTATTTT
NA	TRBV12-5	15	TRBD1	TRBJ1-1	CASGLVLGRGTEAFF	TGTGCTAGTGGTTTGGTACTGGGCAGGGGGACTGAAGCTTTCTTT
NA	TRBV30	13	NA	TRBJ1-5	CAWSVGRGVPQHF	TGTGCCTGGAGTGTGGGCCGGGGAGTGCCCCAGCATTTT
NA	TRBV9	15	TRBD1	TRBJ1-1	CASSPRQGADTEAFF	TGTGCCAGCAGCCCGCGACAGGGGGCGGACACTGAAGCTTTCTTT
NA	TRBV9	15	TRBD2	TRBJ2-7	CASIRDGRARYEQYF	TGTGCCAGCATTCGGGACGGGAGGGCCCGCTACGAGCAGTACTTC
NA	TRBV6-1	14	NA	TRBJ2-7	CASSEALRGYEQYF	TGTGCCAGCAGTGAAGCGCTAAGGGGCTACGAGCAGTACTTC
NA	TRBV11-3	15	TRBD1	TRBJ2-2	CASSLDRGRPGELFF	TGTGCCAGCAGCTTAGACAGGGGGCGGCCCGGGGAGCTGTTTTTT
once	TRBV30	14	NA	TRBJ1-4	CAWSRTARGEKLFF	TGTGCCTGGAGTCGCACGGCTCGGGGTGAAAAACTGTTTTTT
NA	TRBV7-2	18	TRBD2	TRBJ2-2	CASSQTILSGGITGELFF	TGTGCCAGCAGCCAAACCATCCTCAGCGGGGGTATCACCGGGGAGCTGTTTTTT
NA	TRBV28	13	TRBD1	TRBJ2-7	CASRQGPVYEQYF	TGTGCCAGCAGACAGGGGCCCGTCTACGAGCAGTACTTC
few	TRBV2	15	TRBD1	TRBJ1-1	CASIRGTGANTEAFF	TGTGCCAGCATCAGGGGGACAGGGGCGAACACTGAAGCTTTCTTT
NA	TRBV10-3	15	TRBD1	TRBJ1-1	CAISDRPTGGTEAFF	TGTGCCATCAGTGACCGTCCCACAGGGGGCACTGAAGCTTTCTTT
NA	TRBV7-9	15	TRBD1	TRBJ2-1	CASSSGQGGFNEQFF	TGTGCCAGCAGCTCCGGACAGGGAGGTTTCAATGAGCAGTTCTTC
NA	TRBV9	12	TRBD1	TRBJ1-1	CASSAADRAAFF	TGTGCCAGCAGCGCCGCGGACAGGGCGGCTTTCTTT
NA	TRBV6-6	15	TRBD2	TRBJ2-1	CASSYRSGGADEQFF	TGTGCCAGCAGTTACCGTAGCGGGGGGGCTGATGAGCAGTTCTTC
few	TRBV6-1	17	TRBD2	TRBJ2-1	CASSDLLAGGPSGEQFF	TGTGCCAGCAGTGATTTGCTAGCGGGAGGGCCGAGCGGGGAGCAGTTCTTC
NA	TRBV6-5	14	TRBD1	TRBJ1-2	CASRRGTGDYGYTF	TGTGCCAGCAGGAGAGGGACAGGCGACTATGGCTACACCTTC
NA	TRBV3-1/TRBV3-2	14	NA	TRBJ1-1	CASSPWGGQGEAFF	TGTGCCAGCAGCCCCTGGGGGGGTCAGGGTGAAGCTTTCTTT
once	TRBV7-2	18	TRBD1	TRBJ2-2	CASSLEGQASGNTGELFF	TGTGCCAGCAGCTTAGAGGGACAGGCCTCGGGAAACACCGGGGAGCTGTTTTTT
NA	TRBV18	14	TRBD1	TRBJ1-3	CASSRRTGEDTIYF	TGTGCCAGCTCACGTCGGACAGGGGAGGACACCATATATTTT
once	TRBV6-2/TRBV6-3	13	NA	TRBJ2-7	CASSWGETYEQYF	TGTGCCAGCAGTTGGGGGGAAACCTACGAGCAGTACTTC
few	TRBV1	19	NA	TRBJ2-6	CTSSPPRDSRVSGANVLTF	TGCACCAGCAGCCCACCCCGGGACTCGAGAGTTTCTGGGGCCAACGTCCTGACTTTC
NA	TRBV5-4	16	NA	TRBJ2-7	CASSPPLADTTYEQYF	TGTGCCAGCAGCCCCCCCCTAGCAGATACTACCTACGAGCAGTACTTC
NA	TRBV18	14	NA	TRBJ1-1	CASSPETENTEAFF	TGTGCCAGCTCACCAGAAACAGAGAACACTGAAGCTTTCTTT
NA	TRBV19	12	NA	TRBJ1-2	CAGGSRGYGYTF	TGTGCCGGGGGCAGTCGAGGCTATGGCTACACCTTC
few	TRBV3-1/TRBV3-2	15	NA	TRBJ2-5	CASSLRSGGWETQYF	TGTGCCAGCAGCCTAAGATCGGGCGGGTGGGAGACCCAGTACTTC
once	TRBV5-4	15	NA	TRBJ2-1	CASSLPEPYNNEQFF	TGTGCCAGCAGCTTGCCCGAACCCTATAACAATGAGCAGTTCTTC
NA	TRBV30	14	TRBD2	TRBJ2-7	CATKTSGSSYEQYF	TGTGCCACCAAGACTAGCGGGAGCTCCTACGAGCAGTACTTC
NA	TRBV5-4	16	TRBD2	TRBJ2-1	CASSSPPGTSGIEQFF	TGTGCCAGCAGCTCTCCTCCCGGGACTAGCGGAATTGAGCAGTTCTTC
NA	TRBV19	14	NA	TRBJ1-3	CASNPFDRGNTIYF	TGTGCCAGCAACCCATTCGACAGGGGAAACACCATATATTTT
NA	TRBV6-4	13	TRBD2	TRBJ2-2	CASSPLAGDQLFF	TGTGCCAGCAGTCCCCTAGCGGGGGACCAACTGTTTTTT
NA	TRBV11-3	16	NA	TRBJ2-2	CASSLDSALLTGELFF	TGTGCCAGCAGCTTAGATTCCGCTCTACTCACCGGGGAGCTGTTTTTT
NA	TRBV30	14	NA	TRBJ1-1	CARRRGSPQAEAFF	TGTGCCCGCAGAAGGGGCTCCCCCCAGGCTGAAGCTTTCTTT
NA	TRBV5-5	13	NA	TRBJ1-5	CASRRGEGQPQHF	TGTGCCAGCCGAAGAGGAGAGGGTCAGCCCCAGCATTTT
NA	TRBV9	16	TRBD2	TRBJ2-3	CASSVGGGPAADTQYF	TGTGCCAGCAGCGTCGGGGGGGGCCCAGCCGCAGATACGCAGTATTTT